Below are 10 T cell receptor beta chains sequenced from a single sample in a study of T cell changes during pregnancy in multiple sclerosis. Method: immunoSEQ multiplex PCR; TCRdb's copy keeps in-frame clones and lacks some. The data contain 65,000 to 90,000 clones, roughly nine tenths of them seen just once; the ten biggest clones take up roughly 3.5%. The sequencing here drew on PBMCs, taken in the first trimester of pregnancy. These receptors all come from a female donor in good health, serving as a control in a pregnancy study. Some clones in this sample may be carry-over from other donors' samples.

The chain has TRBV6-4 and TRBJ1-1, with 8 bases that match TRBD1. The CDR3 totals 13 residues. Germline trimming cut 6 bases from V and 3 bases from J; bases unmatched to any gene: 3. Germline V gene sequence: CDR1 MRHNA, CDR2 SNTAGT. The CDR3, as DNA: TGTGCCAGCAGCGGGACAGGCCACACTGAAGCTTTCTTT. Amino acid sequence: CASSGTGHTEAFF.

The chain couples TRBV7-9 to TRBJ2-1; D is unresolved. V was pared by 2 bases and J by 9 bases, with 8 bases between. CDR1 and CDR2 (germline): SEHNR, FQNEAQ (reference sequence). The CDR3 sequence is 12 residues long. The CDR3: CASSLLELEQFF. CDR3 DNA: TGTGCCAGCAGCTTATTGGAGCTTGAGCAGTTCTTC.

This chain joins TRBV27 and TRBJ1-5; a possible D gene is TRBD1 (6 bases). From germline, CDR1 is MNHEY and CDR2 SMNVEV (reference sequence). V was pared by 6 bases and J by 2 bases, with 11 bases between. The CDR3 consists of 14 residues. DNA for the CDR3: TGTGCCAGCAGAACTGCAGGGGGCAATCAGCCCCAGCATTTT. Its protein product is CASRTAGGNQPQHF.

The CDR3 DNA sequence: TGCGCCAGCAGCCCTCTCATAGCGGGCTCCTACGAGCAGTACTTC. This gives the protein CASSPLIAGSYEQYF. This chain links TRBV5-1 with TRBJ2-7; 7 nucleotides match TRBD2. Germline assignment: CDR1 SGHRS and CDR2 YFSETQ. The length of the CDR3 is 15 residues. V dropped 4 bases and J dropped 0; count of bases not matched to a gene: 7.

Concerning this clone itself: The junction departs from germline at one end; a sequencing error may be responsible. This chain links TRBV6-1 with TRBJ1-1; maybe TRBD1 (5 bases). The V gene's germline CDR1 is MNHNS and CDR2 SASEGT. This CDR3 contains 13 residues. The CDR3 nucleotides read TGTGCCAGCAGTGAACCCGCCGTTCCGGCGGGACTCTTT. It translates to CASSEPAVPAGLF.

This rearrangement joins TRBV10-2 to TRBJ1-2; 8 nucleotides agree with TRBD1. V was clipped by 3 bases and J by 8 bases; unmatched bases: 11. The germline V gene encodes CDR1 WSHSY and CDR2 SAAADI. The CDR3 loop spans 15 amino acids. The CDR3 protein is CASSDAGTGLRGYTF. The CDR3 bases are TGCGCCAGCAGTGATGCCGGGACAGGCCTTAGAGGCTACACCTTC.

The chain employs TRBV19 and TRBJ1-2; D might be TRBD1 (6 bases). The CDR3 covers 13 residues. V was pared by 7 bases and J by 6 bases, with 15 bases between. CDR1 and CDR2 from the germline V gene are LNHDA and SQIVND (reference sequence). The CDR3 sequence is CASTLGGSHGYTF. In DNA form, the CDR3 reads TGTGCCAGTACCCTAGGGGGTTCTCATGGCTACACCTTC.

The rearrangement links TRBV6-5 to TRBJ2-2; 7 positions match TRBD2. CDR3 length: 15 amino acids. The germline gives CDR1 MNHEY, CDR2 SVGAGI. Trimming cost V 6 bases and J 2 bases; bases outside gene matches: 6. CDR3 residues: CASSFTGLNTGELFF. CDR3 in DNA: TGTGCCAGCAGCTTTACGGGACTAAACACCGGGGAGCTGTTTTTT.

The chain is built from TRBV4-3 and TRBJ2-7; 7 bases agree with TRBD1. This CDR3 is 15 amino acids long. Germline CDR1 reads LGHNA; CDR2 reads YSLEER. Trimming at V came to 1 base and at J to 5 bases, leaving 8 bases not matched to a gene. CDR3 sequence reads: CASSQGHRQGDEQYF. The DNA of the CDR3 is TGCGCCAGCAGCCAAGGCCATAGACAGGGTGACGAGCAGTACTTC.

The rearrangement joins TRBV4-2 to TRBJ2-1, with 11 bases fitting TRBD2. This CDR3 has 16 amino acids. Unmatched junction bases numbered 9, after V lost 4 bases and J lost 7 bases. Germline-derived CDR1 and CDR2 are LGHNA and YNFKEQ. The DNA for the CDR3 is TGTGCCAGCAGCCGTAGCGGGAGGGCCGATGGTAATGAGCAGTTCTTC. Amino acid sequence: CASSRSGRADGNEQFF.